This T cell receptor (beta chain) was retrieved from a study of shared clonotypes between healthy human individuals (dated by TCRdb to the early 2020s). For context, the study as a whole: The cohort included three men and a couple of women between 18 and 49 years of age. Per donor, three plates each were used for CD4 naive and CD4 memory, two for CD8 naive, and one for CD8 memory. To estimate repertoire size and how much clonotypes are shared between individuals, the study performed deep sequencing of blood TCR repertoires from a few healthy adults. Per donor, leukapheresis produced somewhere between about 0.9 and 9 billion PBMCs. To increase sequencing depth and limit assay-specific biases, different laboratories used diverse techniques to prepare libraries and sequence TCR repertoires. The paper as a whole reports these results and caveats: Sampling was limited to blood, and TCR repertoires in tissue likely differ from TCR repertoires in blood. Incomplete sequencing was indicated by rarefaction of sorted-subset datasets, despite the large sequencing depth. Because the study included a small number of donors, the genetic and exposure-history diversity represented was limited. Pairwise subsampling indicated that sequencing depth was expected to affect the degree of clonotype sharing among donors. Larger estimated clonotype richness was generally found for naive subsets than for memory subsets. Across a few donors, around 5.4% of naive CD4, approximately 4% of naive CD8, approximately 2.5% of memory CD4, and around 0.4% of memory CD8 clonotypes were shared. Compared with non-shared clonotypes, the clonotypes found in all four sorted-subset donors had higher generation probabilities.

The donors were healthy, HIV-negative adults with no recently reported acute infections or vaccinations. All donors were Caucasian adults living in Nashville, Tennessee, USA. CD4+ T cells were enriched by magnetic negative selection; naive cells were then positively selected on CD45RA, and the negative fraction formed the memory subset. Blood was collected by leukapheresis, and PBMCs were isolated by Ficoll-Histopaque density gradient centrifugation and then cryopreserved in liquid nitrogen vapor phase. Analytical flow cytometry was used to check the purity and quantity of every magnetically sorted T cell population. Each sorted fraction had its genomic DNA isolated and then quantified by UV absorbance on a Nanodrop 2000c. The V and J ends are trimmed by 5 bases and 2 bases, leaving 5 bases between them. Sequences GTSNPN (CDR1) and SVGIG (CDR2) are obtained from the germline V gene (reference sequence). The CDR3 numbers 11 residues from cysteine through phenylalanine. CDR3 DNA is the only sequence kept; it has 33 bases, read in frame from the first base.

Using the deep immunoSEQ assay, multiplex PCR amplified TCR CDR3 regions from genomic DNA. Extracted genomic DNA from each cell subset was distributed evenly across all wells of several immunoSEQ 96-well plates, and each plate was treated as a replicate. For sorted subsets, each replicate PCR was loaded with about 0.2 ug genomic DNA, equivalent to approximately 33,000 T cell genomes. Purified libraries were quantified with a Qubit 3.0 fluorometer, sized on a Bioanalyzer 2100, and re-quantified with the KAPA Library Quantification kit. A separate single-read 150-cycle Illumina NextSeq 550 flow cell was used to sequence each immunoSEQ 96-well plate. The authors' pipeline ran thus. The immunoSEQ output contained only junctional sequences without quality scores, so filtering could not match that applied to full-length reads. To assign V/J genes and CDR3, sequences were annotated using PyIR, a Python wrapper for IgBLAST v1.9, with IMGT germline references. Any read was removed if the V/J assignment was weak (E-value above 1e-6), the CDR3 was missing, or the read contained stop codons, out-of-frame junctions, or ambiguous translated residues. A V3J clonotype was defined by an identical inferred V gene, J gene, and CDR3 amino acid sequence. To compute the percentage overlap between repertoires, the number of shared unique clonotypes was divided by the size of the smaller repertoire. Repertoire richness was assessed with RTK rarefaction, the Chao1 estimator, and Recon v2.1 estimates of unobserved clonotypes. For all TCRbeta clonotypes obtained by the gDNA method from several donors, generation probabilities were computed with OLGA. TCRdb re-hosts the immuneACCESS table, in-frame sequences only. Its copies lack some clones; in the studies checked, an unresolved V gene accounts for under half of them, and the cause for the rest is not known. V, J and clone size derive from that table, while D and trimming were established from the DNA sequence. This sample has some 1.5 million clones in its table, and roughly 96% of those were observed once. Together, the top ten hold about 1.2% of the sample.

About this clone itself: This clone's antigen is unknown. Qualities for individual bases were not recorded, and no much larger clone is one base off.

Sequenced input: naive CD4+ T cells sorted from blood. Sample cell subset or site, as interpreted from the label and publication: CD45RA+ positively selected. This sequence originates from a man aged 30 to 45 in good health. The V and J genes are TRBV30 and TRBJ2-3; no confident D gene assignment can be made. Here is the DNA: TGTGCCTGGGGGGACACAGATACGCAGTATTTT. This encodes CAWGDTDTQYF.